Listed below are T cell receptor beta chains from one sample, sequenced in a study of metastatic and nonmetastatic thyroid tumors. TCRdb re-analyzed the PCR reads using MiXCR. The data contain over 35,000 clones, about 14% of them singletons. Sequencing was done on a sample of blood. Receptors were obtained from a female donor with papillary thyroid cancer or a benign thyroid nodule (not recorded which). Some clones in this sample may be carry-over from other donors' samples. Both conserved end residues are part of each CDR3. The order of the fields is V gene, D gene, J gene, clone size, CDR3 protein, CDR3 DNA. The D gene is left open where the match is weak. Clone size appears in some rows only: once, few, many, or a class for an expanded clone.

TRBV27	.	TRBJ2-7	many	CASSLSPGLSSYEQYF	TGTGCCAGCAGTTTATCCCCTGGACTCAGCTCCTACGAGCAGTACTTC
TRBV7-8	TRBD1	TRBJ1-2	many	CASSSGQGGYGYTF	TGTGCCAGCAGCTCGGGACAGGGGGGCTATGGCTACACCTTC
TRBV28	TRBD1	TRBJ1-1	many	CASSYEDRGVNTEAFF	TGTGCCAGCAGTTATGAGGACAGGGGCGTGAACACTGAAGCTTTCTTT
TRBV5-6	.	TRBJ2-3	many	CASSLGTVATITDTQYF	TGTGCCAGCAGCTTAGGGACTGTAGCGACAATCACAGATACGCAGTATTTT
TRBV5-1	TRBD2	TRBJ2-1	.	CASQPIAGGVNEQFF	TGCGCCAGTCAACCTATAGCGGGAGGAGTGAATGAGCAGTTCTTC
TRBV5-1	TRBD1	TRBJ1-5	many	CASSPGQGNNQPQHF	TGCGCCAGCAGCCCTGGACAGGGAAACAATCAGCCCCAGCATTTT
TRBV6-1	.	TRBJ1-1	.	CASTTPAGGVGSTEAFF	TGTGCCAGCACCACTCCCGCCGGAGGGGTAGGAAGTACTGAAGCTTTCTTT
TRBV18	.	TRBJ1-5	many	CASSPPAGSGQPQHF	TGTGCCAGCTCACCACCGGCGGGGAGCGGTCAGCCCCAGCATTTT
TRBV11-2	TRBD2	TRBJ2-1	many	CASSPQGRLAGTYNEQFF	TGTGCCAGCAGCCCACAGGGTCGACTAGCGGGGACCTACAATGAGCAGTTCTTC
TRBV28	.	TRBJ2-5	few	CASSPGRLAGGGVETQYF	TGTGCCAGCAGTCCAGGACGGCTAGCTGGGGGTGGTGTAGAGACCCAGTACTTC
TRBV6-1	.	TRBJ1-4	many	CASSLRQPSNEKLFF	TGTGCCAGCAGCTTACGACAGCCCTCTAATGAAAAACTGTTTTTT
TRBV10-3	TRBD2	TRBJ2-1	.	CAINGGEGVGYNEQFF	TGTGCCATCAACGGTGGGGAGGGAGTCGGCTACAATGAGCAGTTCTTC
TRBV7-9	.	TRBJ2-3	many	CASSPPSGAPPQYF	TGTGCCAGCAGCCCCCCCAGTGGAGCCCCGCCGCAGTATTTT
TRBV27	.	TRBJ1-6	medium-sized	CASSFLGSPLHF	TGTGCCAGCAGTTTTCTTGGCTCACCCCTCCACTTT
TRBV2	.	TRBJ1-2	many	CASYDGERYGYTF	TGTGCCAGCTACGACGGGGAAAGGTATGGCTACACCTTC
TRBV19	.	TRBJ1-1	many	CASSIDQAGNTEAFF	TGTGCCAGTAGTATAGATCAGGCCGGGAACACTGAAGCTTTCTTT
TRBV6-2/TRBV6-3	.	TRBJ2-1	.	CASSYPSLAINEQFF	TGTGCCAGCAGTTACCCGAGTTTAGCAATCAATGAGCAGTTCTTC
TRBV30	.	TRBJ1-5	.	CAWSVSRAQPQHF	TGTGCCTGGAGTGTCTCCAGGGCGCAGCCCCAGCATTTT
TRBV12-3/TRBV12-4	.	TRBJ2-3	.	CASSYTSADTQYF	TGTGCCAGCAGTTATACCTCGGCAGATACGCAGTATTTT
TRBV25-1	TRBD1	TRBJ1-1	many	CASSLTGGTEAFF	TGTGCCAGCAGCCTAACAGGGGGCACTGAAGCTTTCTTT
TRBV29-1	.	TRBJ2-1	many	CSVEEGGEFF	TGCAGCGTTGAGGAGGGTGGAGAATTCTTC
TRBV7-2	TRBD2	TRBJ2-7	many	CASSLGTSAYEQYF	TGTGCCAGCAGCTTAGGGACTAGCGCCTACGAGCAGTACTTC
TRBV12-3/TRBV12-4	.	TRBJ2-3	few	CASSPAYEQYF	TGTGCCAGCAGCCCAGCTTACGAGCAGTATTTT
TRBV27	TRBD1	TRBJ1-2	many	CASSLGPPGQGSSGYTF	TGTGCCAGCAGTTTAGGGCCTCCGGGACAGGGATCTAGTGGCTACACCTTC
TRBV7-9	TRBD2	TRBJ2-1	many	CARGAGASNEQFF	TGTGCCAGAGGGGCGGGAGCCTCCAATGAGCAGTTCTTC
TRBV19	TRBD2	TRBJ2-7	many	CASRRGSGSYEQYF	TGTGCCAGTCGAAGGGGTAGCGGGAGCTACGAGCAGTACTTC
TRBV29-1	.	TRBJ1-1	many	CSVALFTEAFF	TGCAGCGTTGCTCTGTTCACTGAAGCTTTCTTT
TRBV20-1	.	TRBJ2-5	many	CSAHSGIATGETQYF	TGCAGTGCCCATAGCGGAATCGCTACTGGGGAGACCCAGTACTTC
TRBV6-1	TRBD2	TRBJ2-1	.	CASRPPGTINNEQFF	TGTGCCAGCAGACCCCCCGGGACTATCAACAATGAGCAGTTCTTC
TRBV6-1	.	TRBJ1-2	many	CASTRAARGGYTF	TGTGCCAGCACCCGGGCAGCCCGGGGAGGGTACACCTTC
TRBV6-1	TRBD1	TRBJ1-1	few	CASNQGVFGMNTEAFF	TGTGCCAGCAACCAGGGGGTATTTGGGATGAACACTGAAGCTTTCTTT
TRBV6-2/TRBV6-3	.	TRBJ1-1	.	CASSYDRGETVAFF	TGTGCCAGCAGTTACGATAGGGGGGAGACTGTGGCTTTCTTT
TRBV11-2	.	TRBJ1-6	many	CASSPRTAMNSPLHF	TGTGCCAGCAGCCCGAGGACAGCTATGAATTCACCCCTCCACTTT
TRBV29-1	.	TRBJ1-1	.	CSGGRTTEAFF	TGCAGCGGGGGACGGACAACTGAAGCTTTTTTT
TRBV6-5	.	TRBJ2-3	many	CASSYSRTVSTDTQYF	TGTGCCAGCAGTTACTCCCGGACAGTGAGCACAGATACGCAGTATTTT